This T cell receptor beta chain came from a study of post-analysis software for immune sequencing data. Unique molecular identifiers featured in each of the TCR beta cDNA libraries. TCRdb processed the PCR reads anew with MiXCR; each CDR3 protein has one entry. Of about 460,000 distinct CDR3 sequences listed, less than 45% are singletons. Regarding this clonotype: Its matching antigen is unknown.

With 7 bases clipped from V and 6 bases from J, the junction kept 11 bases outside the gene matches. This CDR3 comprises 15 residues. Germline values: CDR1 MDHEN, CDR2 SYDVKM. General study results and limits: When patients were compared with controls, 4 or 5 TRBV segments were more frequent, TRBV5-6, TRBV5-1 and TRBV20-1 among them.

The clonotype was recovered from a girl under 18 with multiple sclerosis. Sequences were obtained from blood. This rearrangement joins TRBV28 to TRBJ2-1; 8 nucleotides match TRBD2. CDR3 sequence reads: CASTPLLAGGNEQFF. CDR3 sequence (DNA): TGTGCCAGCACTCCACTCCTGGCGGGGGGCAATGAGCAGTTCTTC. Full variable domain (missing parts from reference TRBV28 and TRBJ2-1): DVKVTQSSRYLVKRTGEKVFLECVQDMDHENMFWYRQDPGLGLRLIYFSYDVKMKEKGDIPEGYSVSREKKERFSLILESASTNQTSMYLCASTPLLAGGNEQFFGPGTRLTVL.